These 17 T cell receptor beta chains originate from one sample sequenced in a study of vaccination effects on CD4 cells after COVID-19. These receptors are not linked to any known antigen. ViraFEST assay sequencing came after antigen-specific CD4+ T cells were expanded with viral peptide pools. The culture ran for 10 days before CD4+ T cells were isolated. The person acquired a PCR-confirmed SARS-CoV-2 infection between March and December 2020. The table came from immunoSEQ multiplex PCR; TCRdb's copy has only in-frame clones and leaves some out. The table shows over 20,000 clones, with roughly 70% occurring only once. The sample was CD4+ T cells from PBMCs cultured with a peptide pool, taken before COVID-19 vaccination. The receptors originated from a human donor who had a prior SARS-CoV-2 infection.

The chain has TRBV18 and TRBJ1-1, with D possibly being TRBD1 (6 bases). The ends were cut back, 3 bases at V and 4 bases at J, with 18 bases in the middle. Germline V gene data show CDR1 as KGHSH and CDR2 as LQKENI. This CDR3 contains 16 residues. The CDR3 protein is CASSPSASGVGTEAFF. CDR3 in DNA: TGTGCCAGCTCACCTTCTGCTTCAGGGGTTGGCACTGAAGCTTTCTTT.

The J gene is TRBJ1-6, the V gene TRBV5-1; 11 bases match TRBD1. The CDR3 has 17 amino acids. Germline CDR1 reads SGHRS; CDR2 reads YFSETQ. The V and J ends lost 0 bases and 7 bases, in that order; junction bases with no gene match: 6. CDR3 region: CASSLALGQGENSPLHF. As DNA, the CDR3 is TGCGCCAGCAGCTTGGCCCTGGGACAGGGGGAGAATTCACCCCTCCACTTT.

The chain is built from TRBV7-9 and TRBJ1-3; TRBD1 is a possible D gene (5 bases). Germline assignment: CDR1 SEHNR and CDR2 FQNEAQ (reference sequence). The V end lost 4 bases, the J end lost 6 bases, and 22 bases lay between the germline ends. This CDR3 region has 17 residues. In nucleotides, the CDR3 is TGTGCCAGCAGCTCGCGAAAGACAGCAGACGCTACAAACACCATATATTTT. Protein sequence: CASSSRKTADATNTIYF.

The V gene is TRBV9, the J gene TRBJ2-7; TRBD2 agrees at 12 bases. CDR3 length: 14 residues. The V gene end was trimmed by 4 bases and the J gene end by 5 bases; junction bases not matched to a gene: 4. Germline-derived CDR1 and CDR2 are SGDLS and YYNGEE. DNA of the CDR3: TGTGCCAGCAGCCCCCGACTAGCGGGAGACGAGCAGTACTTC. Protein product: CASSPRLAGDEQYF.

The rearrangement links TRBV19 to TRBJ1-1; maybe TRBD1 (5 bases). Germline V lookup: CDR1 LNHDA, CDR2 SQIVND (reference sequence). V shed 6 bases and J shed 5 bases, with 22 bases lying between them. This CDR3 is built from 16 residues. CDR3 nucleotide sequence: TGTGCCAGTAGCGGGACTAGCGGGAGGGCCTTAACTGAAGCTTTCTTT. Translating it yields CASSGTSGRALTEAFF.

This rearrangement joins TRBV4-2 to TRBJ2-5; a possible D gene is TRBD1 (6 bases). Trimming took off 2 bases at V and 2 bases at J, with 12 bases between the two ends. Germline V gives CDR1 LGHNA, CDR2 YNFKEQ. The CDR3 is 15 amino acids. CDR3 coding DNA: TGTGCCAGCAGCCAATTGGTGACAGGACAAGAGACCCAGTACTTC. This encodes CASSQLVTGQETQYF.

This chain links TRBV7-2 with TRBJ2-4, with D unclear. There are 14 residues in the CDR3. Trimming took 1 base from V and 8 from J, leaving 12 bases between them. Germline CDR1 reads SGHTA; CDR2 reads FQGNSA. CDR3 in amino acids: CASSLVGVLDIQYF. Written as DNA, the CDR3 is TGTGCCAGCAGCTTAGTTGGGGTTTTGGACATTCAGTACTTC.

This chain connects TRBV5-4 to TRBJ2-3; no definite D call. This CDR3 has 12 amino acids. CDR1 SGHNT and CDR2 YYREEE come from the germline V gene (reference sequence). V dropped 3 bases and J dropped 2 bases, with 4 bases sitting between them. As DNA, the CDR3 is TGTGCCAGCAGCTCCCTCACAGATACGCAGTATTTT. It specifies CASSSLTDTQYF.

J is TRBJ1-2 and V is TRBV19, with 9 bases that match TRBD1. The CDR3 length is 14 residues. Losses at the gene ends were 2 bases for V and 7 bases for J; bases not matched to a gene: 5. CDR1 LNHDA and CDR2 SQIVND come from the germline V gene (reference sequence). CDR3: CASSITGGAGGYTF. The DNA for the CDR3 is TGTGCCAGTAGTATAACAGGGGGCGCAGGTGGCTACACCTTC. Supplemented by reference TRBV19 and TRBJ1-2, the full variable domain reads DGGITQSPKYLFRKEGQNVTLSCEQNLNHDAMYWYRQDPGQGLRLIYYSQIVNDFQKGDIAEGYSVSREKKESFPLTVTSAQKNPTAFYLCASSITGGAGGYTFGSGTRLTVV.

This chain joins TRBV11-1 and TRBJ2-2; maybe TRBD1 (6 bases). Germline V gene data show CDR1 as SGHAT and CDR2 as FQDESV (reference sequence). This CDR3 spans 16 amino acids. V was trimmed by 5 bases and J by 3 bases, leaving 16 bases between them. The CDR3 nucleotides are TGTGCCAGCAGCCCAACCGGGACACGACACACCGGGGAGCTGTTTTTT. Protein product: CASSPTGTRHTGELFF. Using reference TRBV11-1 and TRBJ2-2 for the parts outside the CDR3, the full variable domain is EAEVAQSPRYKITEKSQAVAFWCDPISGHATLYWYRQILGQGPELLVQFQDESVVDDSQLPKDRFSAERLKGVDSTLKIQPAELGDSAMYLCASSPTGTRHTGELFFGEGSRLTVL.

This clone came up a few times. This chain connects TRBV7-9 to TRBJ2-4, with TRBD2 as a possible D gene (5 bases). V was pared by 3 bases and J by 3 bases, with 15 bases between. The CDR3 spans 16 residues. Germline V gene data show CDR1 as SEHNR and CDR2 as FQNEAQ (reference sequence). The CDR3, as DNA: TGTGCCAGCAGCTTGATACTTCCTGGAGGCAAAAACATTCAGTACTTC. Amino acids: CASSLILPGGKNIQYF.

The chain links TRBV5-6 to TRBJ1-4, with D unclear. The V gene's germline CDR1 is SGHDT and CDR2 YYEEEE. Trimming pared 0 bases from V and 6 bases from J, leaving 15 bases between. This CDR3 spans 16 amino acids. CDR3 in amino acids: CASSLDAGLRDEKLFF. The DNA for the CDR3 is TGTGCCAGCAGCTTGGATGCTGGGCTTAGGGATGAAAAACTGTTTTTT.

The table lists this clone with a few counts. This sequence joins TRBV7-9 and TRBJ2-3; perhaps TRBD2 as D (5 bases). Germline CDR1 SEHNR, CDR2 FQNEAQ (reference sequence). CDR3 length: 15 amino acids. V lost 6 bases and J lost 0, with 13 bases in between. This CDR3 reads CASSSQGLSTDTQYF. CDR3 coding DNA: TGTGCCAGCAGTTCGCAAGGACTTAGCACAGATACGCAGTATTTT.

V gene TRBV11-3 combines with J gene TRBJ2-1, with TRBD2 identical over 9 bases. Looked up from germline, CDR1 is SGHNT and CDR2 is YENEEA. V shed 5 bases and J 0 bases; nucleotides not matched to a gene: 11. The CDR3 sequence is 18 residues long. CDR3 sequence (DNA): TGTGCCAGCAGCCCGGGGTCGACTAGCGGTCTCTCCTACAATGAGCAGTTCTTC. Translation: CASSPGSTSGLSYNEQFF.

The rearrangement joins TRBV7-8 to TRBJ2-7, with 9 bases matching TRBD2. The J segment lost 3 bases and the V segment lost 3 bases, leaving 18 bases of the junction unmatched. Germline values: CDR1 SGHVS, CDR2 FQNEAQ. The CDR3 has 19 residues. Here the CDR3 reads CASSFYRIPLAGGGYEQYF. The CDR3, as DNA: TGTGCCAGCAGCTTCTACCGGATCCCTCTCGCGGGGGGGGGCTACGAGCAGTACTTC.

The gene calls are TRBV12-3 or TRBV12-4 and TRBJ1-4; D not certain. The CDR3 totals 13 residues. V lost 2 bases and J 7 bases, leaving 8 bases between the germline ends. CDR3 sequence (DNA): TGTGCCAGCAGTTTAAATGGGGTTGAAAAACTGTTTTTT. Its translation: CASSLNGVEKLFF.

The CDR3 DNA sequence: TGTGCCAGCAGCACCTGGACCGAAAACATTCAGTACTTC. It codes for CASSTWTENIQYF. The chain links TRBV3-1 (or the pseudogene TRBV3-2) to TRBJ2-4, with D hard to call. The CDR3 spans 13 residues. Germline assignment: CDR1 LGHDT and CDR2 YNNKEL (reference sequence). With 5 bases removed from V and 5 bases from J, the gap between germline ends came to 10 bases.